These 15 T cell receptor beta chains originate from one sample sequenced in a study of PD-L1 blockade in urothelial cancer. Only in-frame clones appear in the TCRdb table, and some are missing; sequencing was by immunoSEQ multiplex PCR. Of 38,000 or so clones detected, around 81% appear once; the ten largest clones hold roughly 15%. The time point denotes: pretreatment peripheral blood. Material: PBMCs, obtained around atezolizumab (anti-PD-L1) treatment. These receptors originate from a man aged 80 or over with urothelial cancer.

The chain joins TRBV12-1 to TRBJ2-1; the D call of TRBD1 is as the table states it, not checked on the DNA. TRBV12-1 is designated a pseudogene. The CDR3 has 18 amino acids. CDR3 residues: CASSFSHTLISSYNEQFF. CDR3 coding DNA: TGTGCCAGCAGCTTCTCCCACACCCTTATCAGCTCCTACAATGAGCAGTTCTTC.

This clone came up a few times. The rearrangement joins TRBV7-9 to TRBJ2-7, with TRBD2 as a possible D gene (6 bases). Deletions cut 4 bases from V and 2 bases from J, with 15 bases between. CDR1 SEHNR and CDR2 FQNEAQ come from the germline V gene (reference sequence). This CDR3 comprises 15 residues. This CDR3 is CASSSSGTLTYEQYF. As DNA, the CDR3 is TGTGCCAGCAGCTCAAGTGGGACTCTCACCTACGAGCAGTACTTC.

The V and J genes are TRBV6-6 and TRBJ2-5; unclear D gene. CDR3 size: 14 residues. The germline V and J ends were trimmed by 0 bases and 5 bases, with 10 bases remaining between them. The germline CDR1 and CDR2 sequences are MNHNY and SVGAGI (reference sequence). The CDR3 spells CASSYSASRETQYF. The CDR3 coding sequence is TGTGCCAGCAGTTACTCGGCTAGTAGGGAGACCCAGTACTTC.

This clone was detected a few times. The V and J genes are TRBV30 and TRBJ1-5, with 10 nucleotides matching TRBD1. The V and J ends lost 2 bases and 2 bases, in that order; junction bases with no gene match: 3. Germline CDR1 and CDR2: GTSNPN and SVGIG (reference sequence). This CDR3 is built from 15 residues. This chain's CDR3 is CAWSPGQGGNQPQHF. The CDR3 DNA follows: TGTGCCTGGAGTCCTGGACAGGGGGGCAATCAGCCCCAGCATTTT.

V and J are TRBV13 and TRBJ2-7; possibly TRBD1 for D (5 bases). The V gene lost 0 bases and the J gene lost 0 bases, with 6 bases spanning the gap. Germline V gene data show CDR1 as PRHDT and CDR2 as FYEKMQ (reference sequence). The CDR3 consists of 14 residues. The CDR3 bases are TGTGCCAGCAGCTTAGGAGGGGTCTCCTACGAGCAGTACTTC. This gives the protein CASSLGGVSYEQYF.

CDR3 residues: CASSLGGGGKSSGNTIYF. In DNA form, the CDR3 reads TGTGCCAGCAGCTTGGGGGGTGGGGGGAAGAGCTCTGGAAACACCATATATTTT. The V and J genes are TRBV5-4 and TRBJ1-3; a weak D match, TRBD1 (5 bases). V lost 0 bases to trimming and J lost 0 bases, with 16 bases between them. Germline CDR1 reads SGHNT; CDR2 reads YYREEE (reference sequence). The CDR3 covers 18 residues.

The chain combines TRBV9 with TRBJ2-2; TRBD2 agrees at 9 bases. The CDR3 is 15 amino acids. Germline V gives CDR1 SGDLS, CDR2 YYNGEE. V shed 0 bases, J shed 6 bases, and the junction held 3 bases outside the gene matches. In nucleotides, the CDR3 is TGTGCCAGCAGCGTAGCTGTAGCGGGGGCCGGGGAGCTGTTTTTT. Protein: CASSVAVAGAGELFF.

This chain connects TRBV6-1 to TRBJ2-7; possible D gene TRBD1, 6 bases. V lost 7 bases to trimming and J lost 0 bases, with 10 bases between them. This CDR3 spans 13 amino acids. The germline gives CDR1 MNHNS, CDR2 SASEGT. CDR3 sequence (DNA): TGTGCCAGCAAAGACAGGAGCTCCTACGAGCAGTACTTC. Amino acids: CASKDRSSYEQYF.

The rearrangement links TRBV12-5 to TRBJ2-4, with TRBD1 matching 7 bases. This CDR3 has 15 amino acids. Germline V gives CDR1 LGHNT, CDR2 FRNRAP. V lost 2 bases to trimming and J lost 3 bases; unmatched junction nucleotides: 4. CDR3 in amino acids: CASGLQGESKNIQYF. The CDR3 DNA reads TGTGCTAGTGGTTTGCAGGGGGAAAGCAAAAACATTCAGTACTTC.

The chain carries TRBV18 and TRBJ2-3; TRBD1 matches at 8 bases. Germline CDR1 and CDR2: KGHSH and LQKENI. The trim removed 3 bases at V and 5 bases at J, leaving 7 bases unmatched. The CDR3 length is 15 residues. This chain's CDR3 is CASSPQGTGGDTQYF. CDR3 sequence (DNA): TGTGCCAGCTCACCGCAGGGGACAGGTGGAGATACGCAGTATTTT.

V and J are TRBV9 and TRBJ2-3; D perhaps matches TRBD1 (5 bases). Germline V gene lookup returns CDR1 SGDLS and CDR2 YYNGEE. Trimming took 5 bases from V and 2 from J, leaving 12 bases between them. This CDR3 has 14 residues. CDR3 in DNA: TGTGCCAGCAGAGGACAACGCTACACAGATACGCAGTATTTT. Translating it yields CASRGQRYTDTQYF.

The rearrangement links TRBV19 to TRBJ2-1; TRBD2 might be the D (6 bases). Germline values: CDR1 LNHDA, CDR2 SQIVND (reference sequence). Trimming pared 3 bases from V and 5 bases from J, leaving 14 bases between. The CDR3 consists of 15 residues. The DNA for the CDR3 is TGTGCCAGTAGTATTAGAGCGGGTGGGAACAATGAGCAGTTCTTC. Amino acids: CASSIRAGGNNEQFF. The complete variable domain, with remaining parts taken from reference TRBV19 and TRBJ2-1, reads DGGITQSPKYLFRKEGQNVTLSCEQNLNHDAMYWYRQDPGQGLRLIYYSQIVNDFQKGDIAEGYSVSREKKESFPLTVTSAQKNPTAFYLCASSIRAGGNNEQFFGPGTRLTVL.

A single count supports this clone. J is TRBJ2-7 and V is TRBV28; D remains unclear. With 7 bases removed from V and 0 bases from J, the gap between germline ends came to 7 bases. CDR1 is MDHEN, CDR2 SYDVKM, per germline. There are 12 residues in the CDR3. CDR3 nucleotide sequence: TGTGCCAGCACCCCGAGCTCCTACGAGCAGTACTTC. Protein: CASTPSSYEQYF.

This sequence joins TRBV5-1 and TRBJ2-6; 7 bases match TRBD1. The germline gives CDR1 SGHRS, CDR2 YFSETQ. V shed 3 bases, J shed 0 bases, and the junction held 3 bases outside the gene matches. The CDR3 has 16 residues. CDR3 region: CASSSTGISGANVLTF. CDR3 coding DNA: TGCGCCAGCAGCTCGACAGGGATCTCTGGGGCCAACGTCCTGACTTTC.

V and J are TRBV18 and TRBJ2-2; the match to TRBD1 covers 10 bases. Germline V gene lookup returns CDR1 KGHSH and CDR2 LQKENI. The junction had 14 bases not matched to a gene; V was cut back by 3 bases and J by 1 base. The CDR3 sequence is 20 residues long. Here the CDR3 reads CASSPTGQGMWGLNTGELFF. DNA of the CDR3: TGTGCCAGCTCACCTACGGGACAGGGGATGTGGGGGCTGAACACCGGGGAGCTGTTTTTT.